This T cell receptor beta chain stems from a study of regulatory T cells in long-lasting Graves disease. This clonotype has at least ten counts. Time point of the sample: newly diagnosed GD, antithyroid drugs for less than 3 months. With RNA extracted from PBMCs as input, the TCR library was made. In building TCR beta libraries, iRepertoire HTBI primers were used together with Arm-PCR of CDR3 regions. TCRdb processed the multiplex PCR reads anew with MiXCR; each CDR3 protein has one entry. The sample yields 450,000 to 600,000 distinct CDR3 sequences, roughly 16% seen once. The CDR3 sequence is 15 residues long. The germline CDR1 and CDR2 sequences are MDHEN and SYDVKM. Trimming took 6 bases from V and 3 from J, leaving 18 bases between them. This same sample was also part of a study on T cells in Graves' hyperthyroidism and ophthalmopathy.

The sequence was collected from a man aged 40-55 years with Graves disease. This material consisted of peripheral blood mononuclear cells (PBMCs), taken at new diagnosis, from a patient treated with antithyroid drugs. This chain uses TRBV28 with TRBJ2-7; D ambiguous. CDR3 nucleotides: TGTGCCAGCAGCCAATCAGACCGGTTAAGCTACGAGCAGTACTTC. Translated: CASSQSDRLSYEQYF.